This is a list of T cell receptor beta chains from one sample in a study of OX40 agonist ivuxolimab in advanced cancers. The assay was immunoSEQ multiplex PCR, and TCRdb's table has in-frame clones only and misses some. Here the sample spans tens of thousands of clones, around 90% being singletons. The sample was CD4+ or CD8+ T cells sorted from blood, taken in a trial of the OX40 agonist ivuxolimab. The receptors stem from an adult with an advanced solid tumor such as melanoma, head and neck, liver or kidney cancer. Both conserved end residues are part of each CDR3. Each record gives: J gene, V gene, clone size, D gene, CDR3 protein, CDR3 DNA. D genes are given only for firm matches. The size of a clone is reported for some rows only, either as once, few or many, or as a class for expanded clones.

j_call: TRBJ1-2
v_call: TRBV2
clone_size: once
d_call: TRBD1
cdr3_aa: CARRGQGQADGYTF
cdr3_nt: TGTGCCAGGAGAGGACAGGGTCAGGCGGATGGCTACACCTTC

j_call: TRBJ1-1
v_call: TRBV5-1
clone_size: -
d_call: -
cdr3_aa: CASSPGLGGNTEAFF
cdr3_nt: TGCGCCAGCAGCCCGGGGCTAGGAGGGAACACTGAAGCTTTCTTT

j_call: TRBJ1-2
v_call: TRBV6-1
clone_size: -
d_call: -
cdr3_aa: CASSDLQGTYGYTF
cdr3_nt: TGTGCCAGCAGTGATTTACAGGGCACCTATGGCTACACCTTC

j_call: TRBJ2-7
v_call: TRBV7-9
clone_size: -
d_call: -
cdr3_aa: CASSLAGGKNYEQYF
cdr3_nt: TGTGCCAGCAGCTTGGCGGGCGGGAAGAACTACGAGCAGTACTTC

j_call: TRBJ2-3
v_call: TRBV4-2
clone_size: once
d_call: TRBD2
cdr3_aa: CASSQDRLAGGKGTDTQYF
cdr3_nt: TGTGCCAGCAGCCAAGATCGACTAGCGGGGGGGAAAGGAACAGATACGCAGTATTTT

j_call: TRBJ1-2
v_call: TRBV7-9
clone_size: -
d_call: -
cdr3_aa: CASSLEDINGYTF
cdr3_nt: TGTGCCAGCAGCTTAGAGGACATCAATGGCTACACCTTC

j_call: TRBJ2-2
v_call: TRBV6-6
clone_size: -
d_call: TRBD2
cdr3_aa: CASSLQPGGTGELFF
cdr3_nt: TGTGCCAGCAGCCTCCAGCCGGGGGGCACCGGGGAGCTGTTTTTT

j_call: TRBJ2-3
v_call: TRBV5-1
clone_size: -
d_call: TRBD1
cdr3_aa: CATAGTGGKDTQYF
cdr3_nt: TGCGCCACCGCCGGGACAGGGGGGAAAGATACGCAGTATTTT

j_call: TRBJ2-7
v_call: TRBV18
clone_size: -
d_call: TRBD2
cdr3_aa: CASSGGLAGAYEQYF
cdr3_nt: TGTGCCAGCTCAGGGGGACTAGCGGGAGCATACGAGCAGTACTTC

j_call: TRBJ2-7
v_call: TRBV6-1
clone_size: -
d_call: -
cdr3_aa: CASSEGHRQYF
cdr3_nt: TGTGCCAGCAGTGAAGGCCACCGCCAGTACTTC

j_call: TRBJ2-7
v_call: TRBV6-1
clone_size: -
d_call: -
cdr3_aa: CASSEAVGGYEQYF
cdr3_nt: TGTGCCAGCAGTGAAGCGGTAGGAGGGTACGAGCAGTACTTC

j_call: TRBJ1-4
v_call: TRBV30
clone_size: -
d_call: -
cdr3_aa: CAWTPRSATEKLFF
cdr3_nt: TGTGCCTGGACCCCTCGCAGCGCCACAGAAAAACTGTTTTTT

j_call: TRBJ1-5
v_call: TRBV2
clone_size: -
d_call: -
cdr3_aa: CASREDGDPQHF
cdr3_nt: TGTGCCAGCAGGGAGGATGGGGATCCCCAGCATTTT

j_call: TRBJ1-5
v_call: TRBV19
clone_size: -
d_call: -
cdr3_aa: CASSIGPGGIQPQHF
cdr3_nt: TGTGCCAGTAGTATCGGCCCGGGCGGGATTCAGCCCCAGCATTTT

j_call: TRBJ2-1
v_call: TRBV5-4
clone_size: -
d_call: -
cdr3_aa: CASGGRDNEQFF
cdr3_nt: TGTGCCAGCGGGGGCAGAGACAATGAGCAGTTCTTC

j_call: TRBJ2-7
v_call: TRBV5-1
clone_size: -
d_call: TRBD1
cdr3_aa: CASSLEAGGSYEQYF
cdr3_nt: TGCGCCAGCAGCTTGGAGGCAGGGGGCAGTTACGAGCAGTACTTC

j_call: TRBJ1-2
v_call: TRBV4-1
clone_size: -
d_call: -
cdr3_aa: CASSQHRGGYTF
cdr3_nt: TGCGCCAGCAGCCAACATAGAGGTGGCTACACCTTC

j_call: TRBJ1-2
v_call: TRBV5-1
clone_size: -
d_call: -
cdr3_aa: CASSLTLNYGYTF
cdr3_nt: TGCGCCAGCAGCTTGACACTAAACTATGGCTACACCTTC

j_call: TRBJ2-2
v_call: TRBV7-3
clone_size: -
d_call: -
cdr3_aa: CASSPNTGELFF
cdr3_nt: TGTGCCAGCAGCCCGAACACCGGGGAGCTGTTTTTT

j_call: TRBJ2-7
v_call: TRBV9
clone_size: -
d_call: TRBD1
cdr3_aa: CASSASTGGYEQYF
cdr3_nt: TGTGCCAGCAGCGCCTCCACAGGGGGCTACGAGCAGTACTTC

j_call: TRBJ2-7
v_call: TRBV6-5
clone_size: -
d_call: TRBD1
cdr3_aa: CASSFRQGIYEQYF
cdr3_nt: TGTGCCAGCAGTTTCCGACAGGGGATCTACGAGCAGTACTTC

j_call: TRBJ2-1
v_call: TRBV7-9
clone_size: few
d_call: TRBD2
cdr3_aa: CASSARPASGRVSEQFF
cdr3_nt: TGTGCCAGCAGCGCCCGCCCGGCTAGCGGGAGGGTCTCGGAGCAGTTCTTC

j_call: TRBJ2-7
v_call: TRBV5-1
clone_size: -
d_call: -
cdr3_aa: CASNGGNYEQYF
cdr3_nt: TGCGCCAGCAATGGGGGGAACTACGAGCAGTACTTC

j_call: TRBJ1-2
v_call: TRBV7-2
clone_size: -
d_call: -
cdr3_aa: CASSLATGGARSYTF
cdr3_nt: TGTGCCAGCAGCTTAGCGACCGGGGGAGCGAGGAGCTACACCTTC

j_call: TRBJ2-7
v_call: TRBV2
clone_size: -
d_call: TRBD2
cdr3_aa: CASSPTSGRRYEQYF
cdr3_nt: TGTGCCAGCAGTCCAACTAGCGGGAGAAGGTACGAGCAGTACTTC

j_call: TRBJ1-5
v_call: TRBV27
clone_size: -
d_call: -
cdr3_aa: CASSRQGSRPQHF
cdr3_nt: TGTGCCAGCAGTCGCCAGGGGTCGCGGCCCCAGCATTTT

j_call: TRBJ2-5
v_call: TRBV6-1
clone_size: -
d_call: -
cdr3_aa: CASRQSQGRETQYF
cdr3_nt: TGTGCCAGCAGGCAGTCCCAGGGTAGAGAGACCCAGTACTTC

j_call: TRBJ1-1
v_call: TRBV5-1
clone_size: -
d_call: -
cdr3_aa: CASRRDPGSNTEAFF
cdr3_nt: TGCGCCAGCAGACGGGACCCAGGATCGAACACTGAAGCTTTCTTT

j_call: TRBJ2-4
v_call: TRBV6-1
clone_size: -
d_call: TRBD1
cdr3_aa: CASRGDRVVDIQYF
cdr3_nt: TGTGCCAGCAGGGGAGACAGGGTTGTCGACATTCAGTACTTC

j_call: TRBJ1-1
v_call: TRBV5-8
clone_size: few
d_call: -
cdr3_aa: CASSPRENTEAFF
cdr3_nt: TGTGCCAGCAGCCCGAGAGAGAACACTGAAGCTTTCTTT

j_call: TRBJ1-5
v_call: TRBV2
clone_size: -
d_call: -
cdr3_aa: CASNSPNQPQHF
cdr3_nt: TGTGCCAGCAACAGTCCCAATCAGCCCCAGCATTTT

j_call: TRBJ2-3
v_call: TRBV4-1
clone_size: -
d_call: -
cdr3_aa: CASSQAQGADTQYF
cdr3_nt: TGCGCCAGCAGCCAAGCTCAGGGAGCAGATACGCAGTATTTT

j_call: TRBJ2-2
v_call: TRBV10-2
clone_size: once
d_call: TRBD2
cdr3_aa: CASSVSGLATGELFF
cdr3_nt: TGCGCCAGCAGTGTGAGTGGACTAGCGACCGGGGAGCTGTTTTTT

j_call: TRBJ2-2
v_call: TRBV4-2
clone_size: -
d_call: TRBD2
cdr3_aa: CASSQAQASGSRGGELFF
cdr3_nt: TGTGCCAGCAGCCAAGCCCAGGCTAGCGGGTCCAGGGGCGGGGAGCTGTTTTTT

j_call: TRBJ2-2
v_call: TRBV7-9
clone_size: -
d_call: TRBD1
cdr3_aa: CASSGSGQMGTGELFF
cdr3_nt: TGTGCCAGCAGCGGCTCGGGACAGATGGGAACCGGGGAGCTGTTTTTT

j_call: TRBJ1-3
v_call: TRBV6-6
clone_size: -
d_call: TRBD1
cdr3_aa: CASTETGNQNTIYF
cdr3_nt: TGTGCCAGCACCGAGACAGGGAACCAAAACACCATATATTTT

j_call: TRBJ2-1
v_call: TRBV7-3
clone_size: -
d_call: -
cdr3_aa: CASSAKTLSSYNEQFF
cdr3_nt: TGTGCCAGCAGCGCCAAGACTCTTAGCTCCTACAATGAGCAGTTCTTC

j_call: TRBJ1-5
v_call: TRBV19
clone_size: few
d_call: TRBD1
cdr3_aa: CASSIRDRTSQPQHF
cdr3_nt: TGTGCCAGTAGTATAAGGGACAGGACTTCTCAGCCCCAGCATTTT

j_call: TRBJ2-7
v_call: TRBV2
clone_size: -
d_call: -
cdr3_aa: CASSELGPPAGEQYF
cdr3_nt: TGTGCCAGCAGTGAACTGGGACCGCCGGCGGGGGAGCAGTACTTC

j_call: TRBJ2-5
v_call: TRBV28
clone_size: -
d_call: -
cdr3_aa: CASRWGKQETQYF
cdr3_nt: TGTGCCAGCAGATGGGGCAAACAAGAGACCCAGTACTTC

j_call: TRBJ2-1
v_call: TRBV6-6
clone_size: -
d_call: TRBD1
cdr3_aa: CASSQDRGRRVNEQFF
cdr3_nt: TGTGCCAGCAGCCAAGACAGGGGGCGTCGGGTCAATGAGCAGTTCTTC

j_call: TRBJ2-3
v_call: TRBV30
clone_size: -
d_call: -
cdr3_aa: CAWGAGGTDTQYF
cdr3_nt: TGTGCCTGGGGGGCCGGGGGCACAGATACGCAGTATTTT

j_call: TRBJ1-2
v_call: TRBV11-2
clone_size: -
d_call: -
cdr3_aa: CASSLESRANYGYTF
cdr3_nt: TGTGCCAGCAGCTTAGAGTCCAGAGCTAACTATGGCTACACCTTC

j_call: TRBJ2-7
v_call: TRBV11-2
clone_size: once
d_call: -
cdr3_aa: CASSFKPTHEQYF
cdr3_nt: TGTGCCAGCAGCTTCAAGCCGACCCACGAGCAGTACTTC

j_call: TRBJ2-1
v_call: TRBV6-1
clone_size: -
d_call: -
cdr3_aa: CASRRERYNEQFF
cdr3_nt: TGTGCCAGCAGACGGGAGCGTTACAATGAGCAGTTCTTC

j_call: TRBJ2-5
v_call: TRBV5-4
clone_size: -
d_call: -
cdr3_aa: CASSGSWGGGETQYF
cdr3_nt: TGTGCCAGCAGCGGGAGCTGGGGCGGAGGGGAGACCCAGTACTTC

j_call: TRBJ2-5
v_call: TRBV9
clone_size: -
d_call: -
cdr3_aa: CASSVGAGGETQYF
cdr3_nt: TGTGCCAGCAGCGTAGGGGCGGGTGGGGAGACCCAGTACTTC

j_call: TRBJ1-5
v_call: TRBV10-3
clone_size: -
d_call: -
cdr3_aa: CAIKGRDSNQPQHF
cdr3_nt: TGTGCCATCAAGGGGAGGGACAGCAATCAGCCCCAGCATTTT

j_call: TRBJ2-2
v_call: TRBV5-4
clone_size: once
d_call: TRBD1
cdr3_aa: CASSSGQGAGELFF
cdr3_nt: TGTGCCAGCAGCTCGGGACAGGGGGCCGGGGAGCTGTTTTTT

j_call: TRBJ1-1
v_call: TRBV5-6
clone_size: -
d_call: -
cdr3_aa: CASNPVNRVATEAFF
cdr3_nt: TGTGCCAGCAACCCTGTTAACAGGGTTGCGACTGAAGCTTTCTTT